The 2 T cell receptor beta chains given below trace back to one sample, sequenced in a study of blood T cell repertoires in COVID-19. TCRdb keeps only in-frame clones here, not all; method: immunoSEQ multiplex PCR. The sample lists around 100,000 clones; 80% to 90% were seen once. Sequencing input: peripheral blood. The receptors originated from a human donor in a cohort sampled during active COVID-19.

The chain has TRBV30 and TRBJ1-1; 8 positions agree with TRBD1. This CDR3 is built from 15 residues. The V segment lost 3 bases and the J segment 5 bases; nucleotides outside the gene matches: 11. Germline values: CDR1 GTSNPN, CDR2 SVGIG (reference sequence). The DNA of the CDR3 is TGTGCCTGGAGCACCCAGGGGGCGAGTAGGACTGAAGCTTTCTTT. Its translation: CAWSTQGASRTEAFF.

The chain is built from TRBV7-2 and TRBJ2-2; 12 bases agree with TRBD1. The germline gives CDR1 SGHTA, CDR2 FQGNSA. There are 17 residues in the CDR3. The junction had 7 bases not matched to a gene; V was cut back by 4 bases and J by 4 bases. The CDR3 protein is CASSSRDRGRGTGELFF. CDR3 in DNA: TGTGCCAGCAGCTCACGGGACAGGGGGCGCGGCACCGGGGAGCTGTTTTTT.